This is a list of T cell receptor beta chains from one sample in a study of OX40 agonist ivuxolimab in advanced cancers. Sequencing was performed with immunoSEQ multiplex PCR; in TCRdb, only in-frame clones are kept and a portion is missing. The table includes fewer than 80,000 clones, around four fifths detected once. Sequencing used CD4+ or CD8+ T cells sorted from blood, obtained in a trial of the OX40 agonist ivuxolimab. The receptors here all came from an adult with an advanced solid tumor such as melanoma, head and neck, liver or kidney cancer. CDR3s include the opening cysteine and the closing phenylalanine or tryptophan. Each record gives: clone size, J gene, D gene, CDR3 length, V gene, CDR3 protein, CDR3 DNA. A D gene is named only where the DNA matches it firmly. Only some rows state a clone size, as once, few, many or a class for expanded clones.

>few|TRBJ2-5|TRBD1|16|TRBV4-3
CASSQVPTGGAETQYF
TGCGCCAGCAGCCAAGTTCCTACAGGGGGCGCGGAGACCCAGTACTTC
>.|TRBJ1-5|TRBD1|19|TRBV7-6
CASSLRGSTGTGGNQPQHF
TGTGCCAGCAGCTTAAGAGGGTCGACAGGGACCGGGGGCAATCAGCCCCAGCATTTT
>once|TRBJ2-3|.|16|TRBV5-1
CASSLNGGEGTDTQYF
TGCGCCAGCAGCTTGAATGGAGGGGAGGGCACAGATACGCAGTATTTT
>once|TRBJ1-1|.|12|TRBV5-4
CASSLGDTEAFF
TGTGCCAGCAGCTTGGGAGACACTGAAGCTTTCTTT
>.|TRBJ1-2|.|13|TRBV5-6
CASSPDSNYGYTF
TGTGCCAGCAGCCCAGACAGCAACTATGGCTACACCTTC
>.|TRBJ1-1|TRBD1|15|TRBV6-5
CASTQTGQGHTEAFF
TGTGCCAGCACTCAGACGGGACAGGGACACACTGAAGCTTTCTTT
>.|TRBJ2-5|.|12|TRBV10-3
CAISSTQETQYF
TGTGCCATCAGTTCGACCCAAGAGACCCAGTACTTC
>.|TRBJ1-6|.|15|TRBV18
CASSPRDTNNSPLHF
TGTGCCAGCTCACCACGCGACACCAATAATTCACCCCTCCACTTT
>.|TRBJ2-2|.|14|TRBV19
CASGRGENTGELFF
TGTGCCAGTGGCAGGGGGGAAAACACCGGGGAGCTGTTTTTT
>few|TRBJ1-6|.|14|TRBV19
CASGFSSYNSPLHF
TGTGCCAGTGGATTCAGCTCCTATAATTCACCCCTCCACTTT
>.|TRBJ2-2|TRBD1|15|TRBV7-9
CASSFGTGNTGELFF
TGTGCCAGCAGCTTCGGGACAGGGAACACCGGGGAGCTGTTTTTT
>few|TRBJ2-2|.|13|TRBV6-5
CASSYSNTGELFF
TGTGCCAGCAGTTACTCGAACACCGGGGAGCTGTTTTTT
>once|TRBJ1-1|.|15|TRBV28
CASRIDRGGNTEAFF
TGTGCCAGCAGGATCGATCGGGGGGGGAACACTGAAGCTTTCTTT
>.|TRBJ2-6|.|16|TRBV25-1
CASSAGRNSGANVLTF
TGTGCCAGCAGTGCGGGACGCAACTCTGGGGCCAACGTCCTGACTTTC
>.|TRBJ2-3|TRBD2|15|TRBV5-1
CASSPWGGGGDTQYF
TGCGCCAGCAGCCCCTGGGGCGGGGGTGGAGATACGCAGTATTTT
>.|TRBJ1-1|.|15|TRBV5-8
CASSLGSGGSTEAFF
TGTGCCAGCAGCTTAGGATCCGGGGGAAGTACTGAAGCTTTCTTT
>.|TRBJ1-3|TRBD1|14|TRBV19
CASKLQGSGNTIYF
TGTGCCAGCAAACTACAGGGGAGTGGAAACACCATATATTTT
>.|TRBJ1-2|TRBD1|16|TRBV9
CASSNPQTGGGYGYTF
TGTGCCAGCAGCAACCCTCAGACAGGGGGTGGATATGGCTACACCTTC
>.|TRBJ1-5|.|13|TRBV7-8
CAGSDGSNQPQHF
TGTGCCGGGTCGGACGGTAGCAATCAGCCCCAGCATTTT
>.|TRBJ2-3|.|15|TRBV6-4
CASSDSEGGTDTQYF
TGTGCCAGCAGTGACTCGGAGGGGGGCACAGATACGCAGTATTTT
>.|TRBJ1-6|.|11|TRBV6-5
CASSAGTPLHF
TGTGCCAGCAGCGCGGGAACGCCCCTCCACTTT
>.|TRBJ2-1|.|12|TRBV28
CASSSDLNEQFF
TGTGCCAGCAGTTCCGACCTCAATGAGCAGTTCTTC
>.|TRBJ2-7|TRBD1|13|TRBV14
CASRRDRDYEQYF
TGTGCCAGCCGACGGGACAGAGACTACGAGCAGTACTTC
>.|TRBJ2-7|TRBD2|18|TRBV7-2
CASSLAPTSGSNSYEQYF
TGTGCCAGCAGCTTAGCACCGACTAGCGGGAGTAATTCCTACGAGCAGTACTTC
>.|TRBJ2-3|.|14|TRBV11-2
CASSLGRRGDTQYF
TGTGCCAGCAGCTTAGGCAGGAGGGGTGATACGCAGTATTTT
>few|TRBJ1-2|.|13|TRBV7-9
CASIPMGGYGYTF
TGTGCCAGCATTCCCATGGGGGGCTATGGCTACACCTTC
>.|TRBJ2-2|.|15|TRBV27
CASSLGGAGTGELFF
TGTGCCAGCAGTTTGGGGGGGGCGGGGACCGGGGAGCTGTTTTTT
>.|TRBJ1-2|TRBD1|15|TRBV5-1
CASSFGDRENYGYTF
TGCGCCAGCAGCTTTGGGGACAGGGAGAACTATGGCTACACCTTC
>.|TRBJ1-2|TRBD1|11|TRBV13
CASSLRTGGYF
TGTGCCAGCAGCTTGCGGACAGGGGGTTATTTC
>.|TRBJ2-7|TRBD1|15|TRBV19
CASSMSRTGGFEQYF
TGTGCCAGTAGTATGTCCAGGACAGGGGGATTTGAGCAGTACTTC
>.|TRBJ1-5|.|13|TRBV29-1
CSVQRSSDQPQHF
TGCAGCGTTCAACGGTCGAGCGATCAGCCCCAGCATTTT
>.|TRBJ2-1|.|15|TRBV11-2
CASSLDVGAIGEQFF
TGTGCCAGCAGCTTAGATGTGGGAGCAATAGGTGAGCAGTTCTTC
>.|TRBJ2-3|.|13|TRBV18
CASSQGNTDTQYF
TGTGCCAGCTCACAAGGGAACACAGATACGCAGTATTTT
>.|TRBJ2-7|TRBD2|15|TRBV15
CATSRVSSGSGEQYF
TGTGCCACCAGCAGAGTTTCTAGCGGGAGCGGCGAGCAGTACTTC
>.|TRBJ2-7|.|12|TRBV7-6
CASSWGVNEQYF
TGTGCCAGCAGCTGGGGGGTTAACGAGCAGTACTTC
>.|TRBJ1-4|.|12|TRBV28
CASSPGGEKLFF
TGTGCCAGCAGTCCCGGGGGGGAAAAACTGTTTTTT
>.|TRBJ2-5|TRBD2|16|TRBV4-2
CASSQDQGTSRETQYF
TGTGCCAGCAGCCAAGATCAAGGGACTAGCCGAGAGACCCAGTACTTC
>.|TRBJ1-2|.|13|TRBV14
CASSQETGRGYTF
TGTGCCAGCAGCCAAGAGACAGGACGCGGCTACACCTTC